This T cell receptor (beta chain) was sequenced during a study of blood T cell repertoires in COVID-19. As for the study in general: Samples representing acute and convalescent COVID-19 were sourced from the United States, Italy and Spain.

V gave up 0 bases and J gave up 6 bases, with 16 bases separating them. Germline V gene lookup returns CDR1 SGDLS and CDR2 YYNGEE. CDR3 length: 16 amino acids. Here immunoSEQ multiplex PCR was the method, and the copy in TCRdb shows in-frame clones only, minus some. The sample includes some 340,000 clones, 80% to 85% seen only once; the top ten take over 4.5%. The sample holds one count of this clone. The participants were between roughly 18 and 90 years old and came from roughly 24 US areas. Participants had their cohort set by participant-reported clinical history. Cohort 3 recovery required two negative PCRs, clearance, or symptom resolution.

The V and J genes are TRBV9 and TRBJ2-1; possible D gene TRBD1, 7 bases. This clonotype was obtained from a woman aged 45-65 years who had recovered from COVID-19. Sequencing used PBMCs or T cells enriched from blood (not recorded which). CDR3 nucleotides: TGTGCCAGCAGCGTAGGGCGGCGGGACAGAATCAATGAGCAGTTCTTC. Protein sequence: CASSVGRRDRINEQFF. Using reference TRBV9 and TRBJ2-1 for the parts outside the CDR3, the full variable domain is DSGVTQTPKHLITATGQRVTLRCSPRSGDLSVYWYQQSLDQGLQFLIQYYNGEERAKGNILERFSAQQFPDLHSELNLSSLELGDSALYFCASSVGRRDRINEQFFGPGTRLTVL.